The 29 T cell receptor beta chains given below trace back to one sample, sequenced in a study of control samples from healthy donors and cancer patients. Generated by immunoSEQ multiplex PCR, the TCRdb table keeps only in-frame clones and is missing some. The profile shows approximately 150,000 clones, about 90% of them singletons. Sequences were obtained from blood. Receptor source: a man between 18 and 35 years old in good health.

The V and J genes are TRBV6-6 and TRBJ2-7, with D possibly called TRBD1 or TRBD2 (6 bases each). Germline assignment: CDR1 MNHNY and CDR2 SVGAGI (reference sequence). The V gene lost 8 bases and the J gene lost 2 bases, with 13 bases spanning the gap. CDR3 length equals 13 residues. In DNA form, the CDR3 reads TGTGCCAGCGCGGGACAATCCCCCTACGAGCAGTACTTC. Translation gives CASAGQSPYEQYF.

The J gene is TRBJ1-1, the V gene TRBV5-1; no definite D call. Germline V lookup: CDR1 SGHRS, CDR2 YFSETQ. V was shortened by 4 bases and J by 1 base, with 14 bases between the two germline ends. The CDR3 sequence is 15 residues long. The DNA of the CDR3 is TGCGCCAGCAGCCTCGACGGAAGAACGAACACTGAAGCTTTCTTT. It codes for CASSLDGRTNTEAFF.

The CDR3 DNA reads TGTGCCAGCAACCAGGGGGCGGATGGCTACACCTTC. Amino acids: CASNQGADGYTF. The chain joins TRBV5-6 to TRBJ1-2; TRBD1 agrees at 8 bases. J lost 6 bases, V lost 6 bases, and 4 bases had no gene match. CDR1 and CDR2 from the germline V gene are SGHDT and YYEEEE. There are 12 residues in the CDR3.

This chain uses TRBV5-6 with TRBJ2-2; tentatively, D is TRBD2 (7 bases). The CDR3 spans 15 residues. V dropped 2 bases and J dropped 4 bases, with 12 bases sitting between them. Germline CDR1 and CDR2: SGHDT and YYEEEE. The CDR3 loop reads CASSFRGAGTGELFF. The CDR3 DNA reads TGTGCCAGCAGCTTCCGGGGGGCCGGCACCGGGGAGCTGTTTTTT.

This clone was observed a handful of times. This rearrangement joins TRBV2 to TRBJ2-6; D unclear. V lost 9 bases to trimming and J lost 1 base, with 10 bases between them. CDR3 size: 14 residues. Germline CDR1 reads SNHLY; CDR2 reads FYNNEI. The DNA for the CDR3 is TGTGCCAGGATGCTCCCGTCTGGGGCCAACGTCCTGACTTTC. Its translation is CARMLPSGANVLTF.

The V call is TRBV6-5, the J call TRBJ2-7; 8 bases align to TRBD1. Looked up from germline, CDR1 is MNHEY and CDR2 is SVGAGI. The CDR3 extends over 13 amino acids. Trimming cost V 6 bases and J 5 bases; bases outside gene matches: 6. The CDR3 DNA reads TGTGCCAGCAGACGGACAGGGAACGACGAGCAGTACTTC. This codes for CASRRTGNDEQYF.

The chain joins TRBV5-4 to TRBJ2-3; 9 bases are shared with TRBD2. V shed 4 bases and J 0 bases; nucleotides not matched to a gene: 3. The CDR3 extends over 15 amino acids. Germline CDR1 reads SGHNT; CDR2 reads YYREEE (reference sequence). The CDR3 DNA reads as TGTGCCAGCAGCCATAGCGGGGGAAGCACAGATACGCAGTATTTT. Its protein product is CASSHSGGSTDTQYF.

The chain combines TRBV4-1 with TRBJ2-3, with D perhaps matching TRBD2 (7 bases). Between the trimmed V and J ends, which lost 4 bases and 4 bases, there was a span of 18 bases. The CDR3 sequence is 16 residues long. Germline lookup yields CDR1 MGHRA and CDR2 YSYEKL. CDR3 protein: CASSLGGGGRADTQYF. CDR3 coding DNA: TGCGCCAGCAGCCTCGGAGGCGGGGGCCGGGCAGATACGCAGTATTTT.

In this sample, this clone turned up once. The chain recombines TRBV19 with TRBJ1-4, with a possible D match to TRBD1 (5 bases). This CDR3 contains 14 residues. Germline-derived CDR1 and CDR2 are LNHDA and SQIVND (reference sequence). The germline V and J ends were trimmed by 3 bases and 6 bases, with 11 bases remaining between them. The CDR3 is CASSMIRGHEKLFF. CDR3 coding DNA: TGTGCCAGTAGTATGATTCGGGGCCATGAAAAACTGTTTTTT.

The V gene is TRBV24-1, the J gene TRBJ1-1; 10 bases align to TRBD1. Germline-derived CDR1 and CDR2 are KGHDR and SFDVKD. The CDR3 length is 19 residues. Trimming took 6 bases from V and 4 from J; bases not matched to a gene: 19. The CDR3 bases are TGTGCCACCAGTCCGCCAACGACAGGGGGCGCTGGGGGGGGCACTGAAGCTTTCTTT. Translated, it gives CATSPPTTGGAGGGTEAFF.

CDR3 DNA: TGCGCCAGCAGCTTGGGGACAGGAGATCAGTACTTC. Protein: CASSLGTGDQYF. The chain recombines TRBV5-1 with TRBJ2-7, with TRBD1 identical over 7 bases. The CDR3 covers 12 residues. V was clipped by 0 bases and J by 10 bases; unmatched bases: 4. CDR1 is SGHRS, CDR2 YFSETQ, per germline.

The chain links TRBV10-3 to TRBJ2-2, with 7 bases lining up with TRBD1. Trimming at V came to 9 bases and at J to 3 bases, leaving 7 bases not matched to a gene. The CDR3 is 14 residues long. Germline V CDR1 and CDR2: ENHRY, SYGVKD. The CDR3 reads CAMRQGRDTGELFF. The CDR3 DNA sequence: TGTGCCATGCGACAGGGTCGTGACACCGGGGAGCTGTTTTTT.

The chain is built from TRBV7-2 and TRBJ1-4, with no clear D. The CDR3 sequence is 13 residues long. CDR1 SGHTA and CDR2 FQGNSA come from the germline V gene. Trimming shortened V by 1 base and J by 8 bases, and 8 bases separated the two germline ends. CDR3 protein: CASSLVSAEKLFF. Written as DNA, the CDR3 is TGTGCCAGCAGCTTAGTATCAGCGGAAAAACTGTTTTTT.

The J gene is TRBJ1-1, the V gene TRBV7-3, with 7 bases identical to TRBD1. The CDR3 spans 15 residues. The V segment lost 5 bases and the J segment 0 bases; nucleotides outside the gene matches: 6. Looked up from germline, CDR1 is SGHTA and CDR2 is FQGTGA. CDR3 sequence: CASSVDRDMNTEAFF. The CDR3 DNA reads TGTGCCAGCAGCGTTGACAGGGACATGAACACTGAAGCTTTCTTT.

Points on this clone: This specimen includes other DNA sequences encoding the same CDR3. This chain links TRBV27 with TRBJ2-7; D ambiguous. Trimming removed 3 bases from V and 0 bases from J, with 6 bases in between. Germline CDR1 reads MNHEY; CDR2 reads SMNVEV (reference sequence). The CDR3 loop spans 13 amino acids. This CDR3 is CASSLGISYEQYF. DNA of the CDR3: TGTGCCAGCAGTTTGGGTATCTCCTACGAGCAGTACTTC.

The genes are TRBV19 and TRBJ2-5; possible D gene TRBD1, 6 bases. The CDR3 length is 13 residues. V was shortened by 4 bases and J by 5 bases, with 11 bases between the two germline ends. CDR1 and CDR2 (germline): LNHDA, SQIVND (reference sequence). CDR3 region: CASSSDRRETQYF. The CDR3 nucleotides read TGTGCCAGTAGTAGCGACAGGCGGGAGACCCAGTACTTC.

The CDR3 region is CASSPAGQGARRSPLHF. The CDR3 DNA reads TGTGCCAGCAGCCCAGCCGGACAGGGGGCACGGAGATCACCCCTCCACTTT. V and J are TRBV28 and TRBJ1-6; 11 bases agree with TRBD1. The V and J ends lost 6 bases and 10 bases, in that order; junction bases with no gene match: 14. This CDR3 comprises 17 residues. Germline assignment: CDR1 MDHEN and CDR2 SYDVKM.

The chain is built from TRBV7-2 and TRBJ1-1; D perhaps matches TRBD1 (6 bases). Trimming left V 2 bases short and J 1 base short, with 14 bases between. Germline CDR1 reads SGHTA; CDR2 reads FQGNSA. The CDR3 has 16 amino acids. The DNA of the CDR3 is TGTGCCAGCAGCTTACGGGGGGGCGCGGGGAACACTGAAGCTTTCTTT. It translates to CASSLRGGAGNTEAFF.

This rearrangement joins TRBV28 to TRBJ1-6; D is unresolved. Germline loops: CDR1 MDHEN, CDR2 SYDVKM. The CDR3 is 13 residues long. Between the trimmed V and J ends, which lost 2 bases and 7 bases, there was a span of 6 bases. In DNA, the CDR3 is TGTGCCAGCAGTTTAGGGCAGAATTCACCCCTCCACTTT. Translation: CASSLGQNSPLHF.

The chain recombines TRBV6-5 with TRBJ2-1; 7 bases line up with TRBD1. Germline loops: CDR1 MNHEY, CDR2 SVGAGI. V lost 6 bases and J lost 3; bases outside the gene matches: 2. CDR3 length equals 13 residues. CDR3 residues: CASRRDSYNEQFF. CDR3 bases: TGTGCCAGCAGAAGGGACAGCTACAATGAGCAGTTCTTC.

V usage is TRBV11-2 and J usage is TRBJ2-5, with D maybe TRBD1 (5 bases). Germline V gene sequence: CDR1 SGHAT, CDR2 FQNNGV. V lost 2 bases and J lost 2, with 12 bases in between. The CDR3 totals 15 residues. The CDR3 sequence: CASSLLLGEQETQYF. The CDR3 DNA reads TGTGCCAGCAGCTTACTTCTAGGGGAACAAGAGACCCAGTACTTC.

The chain uses TRBV7-8 and TRBJ1-1, with D possibly matching TRBD1 (6 bases). The germline V gene has CDR1 SGHVS and CDR2 FQNEAQ. The germline V and J ends were trimmed by 7 bases and 5 bases, with 17 bases remaining between them. This CDR3 contains 14 residues. Written as DNA, the CDR3 is TGTGCCAGCAAGGGGACAAGGGTCGGTACTGAAGCTTTCTTT. Amino acids: CASKGTRVGTEAFF.

The rearrangement joins TRBV7-2 to TRBJ2-7; a possible D gene is TRBD1 (6 bases). The ends were cut back, 2 bases at V and 3 bases at J, with 14 bases in the middle. This CDR3 is built from 15 residues. The germline V gene encodes CDR1 SGHTA and CDR2 FQGNSA. CDR3 amino acids: CASSLKSQGFYEQYF. The CDR3, as DNA: TGTGCCAGCAGCTTAAAATCACAGGGCTTCTACGAGCAGTACTTC. The entire variable domain, with the rest obtained from reference TRBV7-2 and TRBJ2-7, is as follows: GAGVSQSPSNKVTEKGKDVELRCDPISGHTALYWYRQSLGQGLEFLIYFQGNSAPDKSGLPSDRFSAERTGGSVSTLTIQRTQQEDSAVYLCASSLKSQGFYEQYFGPGTRLTVT.

This chain links TRBV3-1 (or the pseudogene TRBV3-2) with TRBJ2-3; 11 bases match TRBD2. V lost 2 bases and J lost 4; bases outside the gene matches: 5. Germline CDR1 is LGHDT and CDR2 is YNNKEL (reference sequence). This CDR3 spans 16 amino acids. The CDR3 loop reads CASSQFTSGGPDTQYF. The CDR3 nucleotides read TGTGCCAGCAGCCAATTTACTAGCGGGGGTCCAGATACGCAGTATTTT.

The chain carries TRBV18 and TRBJ2-2; 7 nucleotides line up with TRBD1. V shed 6 bases and J 7 bases; nucleotides not matched to a gene: 14. The CDR3 loop spans 16 amino acids. CDR1 and CDR2 (germline): KGHSH, LQKENI. This CDR3 reads CASSSAATGIVGELFF. CDR3 nucleotides: TGTGCCAGCTCGTCCGCGGCGACAGGGATAGTCGGGGAGCTGTTTTTT.

This chain connects TRBV7-9 to TRBJ2-7; D perhaps matches TRBD1 (5 bases). This CDR3 region has 14 residues. CDR1 and CDR2 from the germline V gene are SEHNR and FQNEAQ (reference sequence). V was cut by 0 bases and J by 2 bases, with 8 bases left in between. This CDR3 is CASSLAGQTYEQYF. CDR3 DNA sequence: TGTGCCAGCAGCTTAGCCGGACAAACCTACGAGCAGTACTTC. The full variable domain, rest sourced from reference TRBV7-9 and TRBJ2-7, is DTGVSQNPRHKITKRGQNVTFRCDPISEHNRLYWYRQTLGQGPEFLTYFQNEAQLEKSRLLSDRFSAERPKGSFSTLEIQRTEQGDSAMYLCASSLAGQTYEQYFGPGTRLTVT.

The V and J genes are TRBV19 and TRBJ1-3; no firm D call. Trimming took off 3 bases at V and 0 bases at J, with 6 bases between the two ends. The V gene's germline CDR1 is LNHDA and CDR2 SQIVND (reference sequence). The length of the CDR3 is 14 residues. The DNA for the CDR3 is TGTGCCAGTAGTATCGGACTCTCTGGAAACACCATATATTTT. This translates into CASSIGLSGNTIYF.

This clone was seen a single time. This chain links TRBV28 with TRBJ1-2, with a possible D match to TRBD1 (6 bases). Deletions cut 7 bases from V and 4 bases from J, with 25 bases between. This CDR3 has 17 amino acids. Germline V gene sequence: CDR1 MDHEN, CDR2 SYDVKM. The CDR3 DNA sequence: TGTGCCAGCAACCCTTCCCTCGGGGGGCGCATCCTCTATGGCTACACCTTC. Translated: CASNPSLGGRILYGYTF.

The V gene is TRBV9, the J gene TRBJ2-5, with D possibly being TRBD2 (6 bases). Germline CDR1 and CDR2: SGDLS and YYNGEE. Trimming cost V 3 bases and J 4 bases, with 13 bases left between them. The CDR3 runs to 14 residues. The CDR3 reads CASSAPGLSETQYF. Here the CDR3 DNA reads TGTGCCAGCAGCGCACCGGGACTTTCAGAGACCCAGTACTTC.